This section outlines one TCR beta chain sequence together with its context. Antigen: not known. The record originates from a study of shared clonotypes between healthy human individuals. The CDR3 has 16 amino acids. Germline CDR1 reads MNHEY; CDR2 reads SMNVEV (reference sequence). The V gene end was trimmed by 5 bases and the J gene end by 4 bases; junction bases not matched to a gene: 9. It was CD45RO-negative cells, positively selected for CCR7, that made up naive CD8 cells, with terminally differentiated effector memory CD45RA+ cells excluded. Study-wide results and caveats: Around 5% of naive CD4 clonotypes were common to a few donors.

The assay was immunoSEQ multiplex PCR, and TCRdb's table has in-frame clones only and misses some. The sample holds about 2.1 million clones, about 92% seen once. This clonotype was sampled from a man aged 18 to 29 in good health. Some clones in this sample may be carry-over from other donors' samples. Sequencing used naive CD8+ T cells from PBMCs. This chain links TRBV27 with TRBJ2-3, with 10 bases identical to TRBD2. CDR3 nucleotides: TGTGCCAGCAGTCCCGAGGTAGCGGGAGGATCAGATACGCAGTATTTT. Its protein is CASSPEVAGGSDTQYF.